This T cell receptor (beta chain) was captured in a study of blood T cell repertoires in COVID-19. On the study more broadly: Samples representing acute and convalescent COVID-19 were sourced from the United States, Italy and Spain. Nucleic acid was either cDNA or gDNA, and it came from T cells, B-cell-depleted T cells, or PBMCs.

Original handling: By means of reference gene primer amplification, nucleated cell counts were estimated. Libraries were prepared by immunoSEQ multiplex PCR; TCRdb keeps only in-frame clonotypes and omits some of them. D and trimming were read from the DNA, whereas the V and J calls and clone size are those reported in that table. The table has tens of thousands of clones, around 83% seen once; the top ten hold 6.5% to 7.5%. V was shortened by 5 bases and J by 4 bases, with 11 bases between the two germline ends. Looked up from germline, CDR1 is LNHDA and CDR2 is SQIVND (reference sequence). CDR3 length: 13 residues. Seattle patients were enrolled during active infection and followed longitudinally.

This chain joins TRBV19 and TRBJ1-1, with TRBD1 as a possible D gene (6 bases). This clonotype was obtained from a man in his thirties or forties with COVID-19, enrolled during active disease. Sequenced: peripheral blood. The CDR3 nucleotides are TGTGCCAGTAGTCAGCAGGGGAGCACTGAAGCTTTCTTT. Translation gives CASSQQGSTEAFF.